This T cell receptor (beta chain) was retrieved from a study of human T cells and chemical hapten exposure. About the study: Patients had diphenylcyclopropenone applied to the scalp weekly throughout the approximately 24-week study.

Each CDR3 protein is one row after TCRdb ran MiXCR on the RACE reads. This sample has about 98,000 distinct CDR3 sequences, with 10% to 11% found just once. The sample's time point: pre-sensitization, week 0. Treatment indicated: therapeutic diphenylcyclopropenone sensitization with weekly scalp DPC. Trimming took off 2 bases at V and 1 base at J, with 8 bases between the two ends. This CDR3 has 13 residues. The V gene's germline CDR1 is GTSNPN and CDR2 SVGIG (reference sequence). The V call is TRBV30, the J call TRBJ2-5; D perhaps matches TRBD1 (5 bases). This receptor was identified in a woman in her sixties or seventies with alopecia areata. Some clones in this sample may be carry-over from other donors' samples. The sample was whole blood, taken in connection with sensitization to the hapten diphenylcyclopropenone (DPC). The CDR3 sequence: CAWSRGSQETQYF. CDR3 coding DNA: TGTGCCTGGAGTAGGGGCAGCCAAGAGACCCAGTACTTC.